This T cell receptor beta chain appears in the sequencing data of a study of blood T cell repertoires in COVID-19. As for the study in general: Spain, Italy and the United States supplied samples that represented acute and convalescent COVID-19. The analysed material was cDNA or gDNA that came from T cells, B-cell-depleted T cells, or PBMCs.

V dropped 6 bases and J dropped 0 bases, with 10 bases sitting between them. This CDR3 contains 14 residues. Study processing details: The assay estimated nucleated cells by amplifying reference gene primers. Clones were sequenced by immunoSEQ multiplex PCR, and TCRdb holds only the in-frame ones, with some missing. The V and J calls and clone size were taken over from that table, and D and trimming were inferred from the DNA. The sample includes about 120,000 clones, roughly 82% of them seen just once. The rearrangement joins TRBV23-1 to TRBJ2-3; possible D gene TRBD1, 5 bases. TRBV23-1 qualifies as an ORF whose function is uncertain. Input material: peripheral blood. This receptor was taken from a human donor in a cohort sampled during active COVID-19. The CDR3 spells CASRPGISTDTQYF. The CDR3 DNA reads as TGCGCCAGCAGGCCAGGGATTAGCACAGATACGCAGTATTTT.